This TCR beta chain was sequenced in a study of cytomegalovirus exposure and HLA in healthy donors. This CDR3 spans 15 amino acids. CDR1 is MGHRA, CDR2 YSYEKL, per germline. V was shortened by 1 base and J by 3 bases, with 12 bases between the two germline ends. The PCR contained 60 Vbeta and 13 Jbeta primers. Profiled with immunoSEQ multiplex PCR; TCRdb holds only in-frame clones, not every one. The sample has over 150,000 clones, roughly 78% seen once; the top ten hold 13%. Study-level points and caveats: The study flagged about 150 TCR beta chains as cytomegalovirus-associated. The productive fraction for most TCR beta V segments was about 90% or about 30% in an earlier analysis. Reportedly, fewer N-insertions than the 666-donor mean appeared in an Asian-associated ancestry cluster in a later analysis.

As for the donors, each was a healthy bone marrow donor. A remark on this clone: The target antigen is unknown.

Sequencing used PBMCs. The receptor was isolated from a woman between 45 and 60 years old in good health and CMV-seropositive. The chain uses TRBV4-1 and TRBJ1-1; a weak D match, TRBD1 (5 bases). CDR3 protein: CASSQATGTHTEAFF. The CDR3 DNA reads TGCGCCAGCAGCCAAGCTACAGGTACGCACACTGAAGCTTTCTTT.